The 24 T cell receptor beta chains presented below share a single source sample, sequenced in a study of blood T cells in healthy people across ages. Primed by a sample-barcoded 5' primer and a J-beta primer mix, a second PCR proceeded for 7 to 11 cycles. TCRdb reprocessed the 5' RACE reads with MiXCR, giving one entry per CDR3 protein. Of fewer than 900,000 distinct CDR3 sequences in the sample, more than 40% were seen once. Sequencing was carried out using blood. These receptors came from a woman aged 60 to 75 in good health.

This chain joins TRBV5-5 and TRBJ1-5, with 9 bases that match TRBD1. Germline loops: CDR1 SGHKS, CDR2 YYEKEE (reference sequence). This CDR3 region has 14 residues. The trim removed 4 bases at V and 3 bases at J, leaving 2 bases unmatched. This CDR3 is CASSRDRVNQPQHF. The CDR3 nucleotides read TGTGCCAGCAGCCGGGACAGGGTCAATCAGCCCCAGCATTTT.

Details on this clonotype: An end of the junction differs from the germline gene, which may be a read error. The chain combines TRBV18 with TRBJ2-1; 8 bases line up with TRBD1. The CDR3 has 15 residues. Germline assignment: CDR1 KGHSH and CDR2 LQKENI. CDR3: CASPPLDRENNEQFF. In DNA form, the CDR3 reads TGTGCCAGCCCACCCCTGGACAGGGAAAACAATGAGCAGTTCTTC. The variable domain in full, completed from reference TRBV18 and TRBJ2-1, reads NAGVMQNPRHLVRRRGQEARLRCSPMKGHSHVYWYRQLPEEGLKFMVYLQKENIIDESGMPKERFSAEFPKEGPSILRIQQVVRGDSAAYFCASPPLDRENNEQFFGPGTRLTVL.

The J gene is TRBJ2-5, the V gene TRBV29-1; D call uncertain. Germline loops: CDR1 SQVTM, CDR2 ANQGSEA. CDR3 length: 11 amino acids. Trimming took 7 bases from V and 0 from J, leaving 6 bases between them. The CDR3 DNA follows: TGCAGCGCGCAGGACCAAGAGACCCAGTACTTC. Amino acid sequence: CSAQDQETQYF.

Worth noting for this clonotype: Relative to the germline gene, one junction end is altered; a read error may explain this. The CDR3 DNA sequence: TGTGCCAGTAGCTTAGGGGATGAAAAACTGTTTTTT. This encodes CASSLGDEKLFF. The chain carries TRBV7-8 and TRBJ1-4, with D possibly being TRBD1 (5 bases). The germline V gene encodes CDR1 SGHVS and CDR2 FQNEAQ. This CDR3 has 12 amino acids.

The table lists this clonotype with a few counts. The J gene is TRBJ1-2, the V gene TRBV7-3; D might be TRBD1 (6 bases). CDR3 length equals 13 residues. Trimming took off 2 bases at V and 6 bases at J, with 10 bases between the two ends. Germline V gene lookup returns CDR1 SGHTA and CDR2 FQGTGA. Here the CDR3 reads CASSLGAGDGYTF. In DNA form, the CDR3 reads TGTGCCAGCAGCTTAGGGGCAGGGGATGGCTACACCTTC. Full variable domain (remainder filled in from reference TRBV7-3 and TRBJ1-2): GAGVSQTPSNKVTEKGKYVELRCDPISGHTALYWYRQSLGQGPEFLIYFQGTGAADDSGLPNDRFFAVRPEGSVSTLKIQRTERGDSAVYLCASSLGAGDGYTFGSGTRLTVV.

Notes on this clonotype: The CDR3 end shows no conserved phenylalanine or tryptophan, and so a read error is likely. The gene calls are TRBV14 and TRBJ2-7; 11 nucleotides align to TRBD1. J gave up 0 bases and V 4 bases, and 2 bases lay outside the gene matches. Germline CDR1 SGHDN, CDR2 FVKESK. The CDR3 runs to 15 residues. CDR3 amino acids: CASSPGTGGSYEQYL. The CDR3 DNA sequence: TGTGCCAGCAGCCCCGGGACAGGGGGCTCCTACGAGCAGTACTTA.

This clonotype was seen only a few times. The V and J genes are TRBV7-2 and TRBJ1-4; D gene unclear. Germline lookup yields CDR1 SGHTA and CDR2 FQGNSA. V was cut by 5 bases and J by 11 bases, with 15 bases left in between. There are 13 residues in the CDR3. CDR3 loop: CASSRELGWKLFF. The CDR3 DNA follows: TGTGCCAGCAGCCGCGAACTGGGATGGAAACTGTTTTTT.

The CDR3 nucleotides are TGTGCCAGCAGCGTAGCTGGAGGTACCGCTGGGGCCAACGTCCTGACTTTC. Translation gives CASSVAGGTAGANVLTF. This rearrangement joins TRBV9 to TRBJ2-6; possible D gene TRBD2, 5 bases. Trimming removed 0 bases from V and 2 bases from J, with 12 bases in between. The CDR3 loop spans 17 amino acids. Germline V gene data show CDR1 as SGDLS and CDR2 as YYNGEE.

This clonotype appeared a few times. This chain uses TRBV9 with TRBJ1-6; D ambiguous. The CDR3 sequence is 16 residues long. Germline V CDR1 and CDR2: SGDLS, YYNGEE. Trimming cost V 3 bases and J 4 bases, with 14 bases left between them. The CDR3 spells CASSARQDYYNSPLHF. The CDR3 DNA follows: TGTGCCAGCAGCGCACGGCAGGATTATTATAATTCACCCCTCCACTTT.

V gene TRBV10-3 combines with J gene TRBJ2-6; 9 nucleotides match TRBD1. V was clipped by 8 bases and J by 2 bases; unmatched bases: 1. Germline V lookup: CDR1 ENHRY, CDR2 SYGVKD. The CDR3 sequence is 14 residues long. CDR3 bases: TGTGCCATCGGGGACAGGGCTGGGGCCAACGTCCTGACTTTC. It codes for CAIGDRAGANVLTF.

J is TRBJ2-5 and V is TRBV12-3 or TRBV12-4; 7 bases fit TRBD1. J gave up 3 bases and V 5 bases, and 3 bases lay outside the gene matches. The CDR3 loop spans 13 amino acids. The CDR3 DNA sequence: TGTGCCAGCAGTGTGGACAGGAAAGAGACCCAGTACTTC. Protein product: CASSVDRKETQYF.

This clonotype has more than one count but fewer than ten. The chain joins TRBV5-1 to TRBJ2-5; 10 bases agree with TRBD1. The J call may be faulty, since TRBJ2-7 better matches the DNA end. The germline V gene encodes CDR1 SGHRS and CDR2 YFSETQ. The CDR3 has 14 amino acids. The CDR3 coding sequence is TGCGCCAGCACCCCGACAGGGGGCTCGGTCGAGCAGTACTTC. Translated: CASTPTGGSVEQYF.

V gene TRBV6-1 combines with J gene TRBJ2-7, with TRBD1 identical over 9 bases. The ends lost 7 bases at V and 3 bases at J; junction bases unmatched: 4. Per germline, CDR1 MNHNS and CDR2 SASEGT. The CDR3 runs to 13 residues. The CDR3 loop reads CASKGQGNYEQYF. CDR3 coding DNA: TGTGCCAGCAAGGGACAGGGTAACTACGAGCAGTACTTC.

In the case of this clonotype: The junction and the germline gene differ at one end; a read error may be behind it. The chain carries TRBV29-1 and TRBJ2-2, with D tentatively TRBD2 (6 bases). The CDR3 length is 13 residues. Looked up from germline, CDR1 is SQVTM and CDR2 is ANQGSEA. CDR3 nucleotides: TGTTGCGCCGGGAGAGCAGACACCGGGGAGCTGTTTTTT. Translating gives CCAGRADTGELFF.

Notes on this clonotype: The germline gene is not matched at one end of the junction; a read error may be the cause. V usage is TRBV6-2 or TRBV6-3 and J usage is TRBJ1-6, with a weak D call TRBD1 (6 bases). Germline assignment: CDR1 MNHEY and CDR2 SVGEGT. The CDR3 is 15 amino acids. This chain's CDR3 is CASSYETGNNSPLYF. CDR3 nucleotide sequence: TGTGCCAGCAGTTATGAGACAGGCAATAATTCACCCCTCTACTTT.

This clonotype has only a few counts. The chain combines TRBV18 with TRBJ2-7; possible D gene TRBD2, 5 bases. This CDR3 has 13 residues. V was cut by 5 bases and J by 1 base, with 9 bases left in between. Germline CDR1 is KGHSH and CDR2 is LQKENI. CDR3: CASSAGLSYEQYF. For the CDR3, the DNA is TGTGCCAGCTCAGCCGGACTGTCCTACGAGCAGTACTTC.

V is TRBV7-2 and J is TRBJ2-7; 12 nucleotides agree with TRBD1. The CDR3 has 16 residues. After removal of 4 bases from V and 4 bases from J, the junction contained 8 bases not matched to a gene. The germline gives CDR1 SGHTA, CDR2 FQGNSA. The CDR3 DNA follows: TGTGCCAGCAGCTCCTGGGGACAGGGGGCTTCGTACGAGCAGTACTTC. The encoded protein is CASSSWGQGASYEQYF.

DNA of the CDR3: TGTGCCAGCTCCGACGGGCCATCCTACAATGAGCAGTTCTTC. It is translated as CASSDGPSYNEQFF. The V and J genes are TRBV18 and TRBJ2-1; D not certain. The length of the CDR3 is 14 residues. The germline CDR1 and CDR2 sequences are KGHSH and LQKENI. V was trimmed by 6 bases and J by 1 base, leaving 10 bases between them.

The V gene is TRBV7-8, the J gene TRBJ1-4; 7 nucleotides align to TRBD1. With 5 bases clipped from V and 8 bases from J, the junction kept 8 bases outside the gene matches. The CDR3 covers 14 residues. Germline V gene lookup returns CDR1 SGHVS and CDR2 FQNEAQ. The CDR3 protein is CASSRQGSREKLFF. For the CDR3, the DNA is TGTGCCAGCAGCCGACAGGGTTCGCGGGAAAAACTGTTTTTT.

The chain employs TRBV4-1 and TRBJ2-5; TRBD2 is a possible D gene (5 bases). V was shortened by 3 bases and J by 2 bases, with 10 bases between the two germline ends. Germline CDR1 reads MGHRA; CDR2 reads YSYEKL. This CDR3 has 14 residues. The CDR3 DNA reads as TGCGCCAGCAGCCATATCGGGATTCAAGAGACCCAGTACTTC. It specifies CASSHIGIQETQYF.

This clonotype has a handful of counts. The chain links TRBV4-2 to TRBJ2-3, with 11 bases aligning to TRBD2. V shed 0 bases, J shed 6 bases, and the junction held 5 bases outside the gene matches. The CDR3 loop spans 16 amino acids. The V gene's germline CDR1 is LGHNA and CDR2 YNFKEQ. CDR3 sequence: CASSQDGSGGADTQYF. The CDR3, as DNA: TGTGCCAGCAGCCAAGATGGTAGCGGGGGGGCGGATACGCAGTATTTT.

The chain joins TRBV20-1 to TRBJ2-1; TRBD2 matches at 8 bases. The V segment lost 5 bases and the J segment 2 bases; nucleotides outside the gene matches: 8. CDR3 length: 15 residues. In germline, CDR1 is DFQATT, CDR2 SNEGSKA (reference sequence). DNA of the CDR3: TGCAGTGCTCCGAAAACTAGCGGTCCCTACAATGAGCAGTTCTTC. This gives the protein CSAPKTSGPYNEQFF.

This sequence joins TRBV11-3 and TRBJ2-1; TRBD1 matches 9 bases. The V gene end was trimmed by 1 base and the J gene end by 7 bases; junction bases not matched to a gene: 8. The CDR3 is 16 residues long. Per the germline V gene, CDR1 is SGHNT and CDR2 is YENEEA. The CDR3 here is CASSLGAPTGGNEQFF. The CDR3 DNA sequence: TGTGCCAGCAGCTTAGGGGCACCGACAGGGGGTAATGAGCAGTTCTTC.

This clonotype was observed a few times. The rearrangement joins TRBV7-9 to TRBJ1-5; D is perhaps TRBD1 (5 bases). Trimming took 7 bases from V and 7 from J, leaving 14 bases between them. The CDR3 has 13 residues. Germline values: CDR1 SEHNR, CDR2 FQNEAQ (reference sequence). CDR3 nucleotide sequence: TGTGCCAGCAACGGGGGTGGCGGGCAGCCCCAGCATTTT. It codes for CASNGGGGQPQHF.